This entry features one TCR beta chain sequence. This entry is derived from a study of blood T cell repertoires in COVID-19. Overall study context: COVID-19 samples from acute and convalescent phases originated in the United States, Italy and Spain. T cells, B-cell-depleted T cells, or PBMCs supplied cDNA or gDNA.

In the original analysis: The assay estimated nucleated cells by amplifying reference gene primers. The method was immunoSEQ multiplex PCR; TCRdb's version includes in-frame clones alone and lacks a portion of them. V, J and clone size are those of that table, while D and trimming were read from the DNA. In the table there are some 110,000 clones, 65% to 75% of which are singletons. V shed 7 bases and J shed 6 bases, with 15 bases lying between them. Germline CDR1 reads SNHLY; CDR2 reads FYNNEI. The CDR3 extends over 13 amino acids. This clonotype originated in a human donor with acute or convalescent COVID-19. The donor label of this sample is uncertain. V and J are TRBV2 and TRBJ1-2; weak D call: TRBD1 (6 bases). Specimen: peripheral blood. The CDR3 region has the DNA TGTGCCAGCAAGGGACACGCTAAGGATGGCTACACCTTC. The encoded protein is CASKGHAKDGYTF.